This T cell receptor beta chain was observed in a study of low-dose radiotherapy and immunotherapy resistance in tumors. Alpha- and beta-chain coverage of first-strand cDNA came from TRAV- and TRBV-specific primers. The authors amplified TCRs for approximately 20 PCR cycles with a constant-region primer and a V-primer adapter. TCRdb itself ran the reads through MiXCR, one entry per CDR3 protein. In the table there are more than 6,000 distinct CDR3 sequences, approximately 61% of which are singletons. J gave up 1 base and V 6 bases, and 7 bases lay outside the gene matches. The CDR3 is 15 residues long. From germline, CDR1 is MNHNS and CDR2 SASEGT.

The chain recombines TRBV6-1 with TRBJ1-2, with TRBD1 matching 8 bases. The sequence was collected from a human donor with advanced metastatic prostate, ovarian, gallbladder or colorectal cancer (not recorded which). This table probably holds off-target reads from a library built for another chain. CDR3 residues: CASRAGQGFNYGYTF. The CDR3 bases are TGTGCCAGCAGGGCCGGACAGGGCTTTAACTATGGCTACACCTTC.